A single sample gave rise to the 25 T cell receptor beta chains below, sequenced in a study of neurological immune-mediated disorders (dated by TCRdb to the late 2010s). Receptors were amplified or captured by 5' RACE. Sequencing relied on an Illumina HiSeq 2500. TCRdb's own reprocessing of the public reads used fastp at Q25 and MiXCR and kept productive beta chains. Each entry merges the rows of one CDR3 protein and shows their most common DNA and genes. For this sample the table gives just under 45,000 distinct CDR3 sequences, of which about an eighth were detected only once. Together, the top ten hold 0.95% to 1.5% of the sample. Sequencing was performed on PBMCs. The receptor set was obtained from a female donor in good health.

This clonotype was observed many times. The V and J genes are TRBV24-1 and TRBJ2-1, with 10 positions matching TRBD2. With V trimmed by 1 base and J by 11 bases, 22 bases remained unmatched. CDR1 and CDR2 from the germline V gene are KGHDR and SFDVKD. This CDR3 contains 20 residues. The CDR3 bases are TGTGCCACCAGTGATTTTATCGTCGGTAGCGGGAGGCCACGATCTTTGAAGCAGTTCTTC. Amino acids: CATSDFIVGSGRPRSLKQFF.

There are many counts of this clonotype. CDR3 residues: CSAREKRKSTDTQYF. The CDR3 DNA reads as TGCAGTGCTAGAGAGAAGCGGAAGAGCACAGATACGCAGTATTTT. The rearrangement uses TRBV20-1 and TRBJ2-3; a weak D match, TRBD2 (5 bases). The CDR3 is made up of 15 amino acids. Germline CDR1 is DFQATT and CDR2 is SNEGSKA (reference sequence). The V end lost 0 bases, the J end lost 0 bases, and 10 bases lay between the germline ends.

This clonotype was recorded at least ten times. The chain has TRBV4-2 and TRBJ2-3; 15 bases agree with TRBD2. CDR3 size: 17 residues. CDR1 and CDR2 (germline): LGHNA, YNFKEQ. V dropped 4 bases and J dropped 4; count of bases not matched to a gene: 6. For the CDR3, the DNA is TGTGCCAGCAGCCCCTGGACTAGCGGGGGGGCGGCAGATACGCAGTATTTT. It encodes CASSPWTSGGAADTQYF.

In this sample, this clonotype turned up many times. The chain has TRBV13 and TRBJ2-1; 9 bases are a match to TRBD2. This CDR3 spans 15 amino acids. V shed 3 bases, J shed 9 bases, and the junction held 9 bases outside the gene matches. Germline V CDR1 and CDR2: PRHDT, FYEKMQ (reference sequence). CDR3 nucleotides: TGTGCCAGCAGCTTTAGCGGGAGTAGGGGGGTTGAGCAGTTCTTC. Its translation is CASSFSGSRGVEQFF.

There are many counts of this clonotype. CDR3 bases: TGCGCCAGCAGCTTGGGAGCAGGGGGAAAAGAGACCCAGTACTTC. Translation: CASSLGAGGKETQYF. This chain links TRBV5-1 with TRBJ2-5, with 7 bases matching TRBD1. Germline V gives CDR1 SGHRS, CDR2 YFSETQ. J was trimmed by 3 bases and V by 0 bases; bases with no gene match: 5. The CDR3 is 15 residues long.

This clonotype was found many times. This chain uses TRBV12-3 or TRBV12-4 with TRBJ2-1; D gene unclear. Trimming took off 4 bases at V and 6 bases at J, with 13 bases between the two ends. This CDR3 spans 14 amino acids. In nucleotides, the CDR3 is TGTGCCAGCAGTTCCCTAGGAGCGCGCAATGAGCAGTTCTTC. Protein product: CASSSLGARNEQFF.

This chain uses TRBV5-1 with TRBJ2-1; 7 nucleotides line up with TRBD2. V lost 4 bases, J lost 5 bases, and 6 bases stayed unmatched. The CDR3 has 14 amino acids. CDR1 SGHRS and CDR2 YFSETQ come from the germline V gene. CDR3 coding DNA: TGCGCCAGCAGCAAGGGCGGGGGTAACAATGAGCAGTTCTTC. Protein sequence: CASSKGGGNNEQFF.

In this sample, this clonotype turned up many times. J is TRBJ2-7 and V is TRBV7-2; D is ambiguous. The V and J ends lost 1 base and 3 bases respectively, with 16 bases between them. In germline, CDR1 is SGHTA, CDR2 FQGNSA. CDR3 size: 16 residues. The CDR3 region has the DNA TGTGCCAGCAGCTTAGAGGGTTCTAACGTAGTCTACGAGCAGTACTTC. Protein sequence: CASSLEGSNVVYEQYF.

The chain carries TRBV2 and TRBJ2-2, with D hard to call. Per germline, CDR1 SNHLY and CDR2 FYNNEI. CDR3 size: 14 residues. The ends were cut back, 7 bases at V and 0 bases at J, with 9 bases in the middle. The CDR3 DNA reads as TGTGCCAGCACCCGAGTGTCGAACACCGGGGAGCTGTTTTTT. This translates into CASTRVSNTGELFF.

This clonotype has at least ten counts. This sequence joins TRBV12-3 or TRBV12-4 and TRBJ1-1, with D maybe TRBD1 (5 bases). The CDR3 loop spans 15 amino acids. With 4 bases removed from V and 4 bases from J, the gap between germline ends came to 16 bases. This CDR3 reads CASSSWGAVSTEAFF. Written as DNA, the CDR3 is TGTGCCAGCAGTTCTTGGGGCGCGGTTAGCACTGAAGCTTTCTTT.

This clonotype was detected many times. The rearrangement links TRBV7-2 to TRBJ1-6, with 10 positions matching TRBD1. The germline V gene has CDR1 SGHTA and CDR2 FQGNSA. V was pared by 8 bases and J by 3 bases, with 1 base of the junction left unmatched. CDR3 size: 14 residues. The CDR3 bases are TGTGCCAGCGGGGACAGGGGCTATAATTCACCCCTCCACTTT. This codes for CASGDRGYNSPLHF.

This clonotype showed up just a few times. V is TRBV6-2 or TRBV6-3 and J is TRBJ2-1, with D unresolved. The germline V gene encodes CDR1 MNHEY and CDR2 SVGEGT. Trimming removed 0 bases from V and 4 bases from J, with 7 bases in between. The CDR3 consists of 14 residues. As DNA, the CDR3 is TGTGCCAGCAGTTACTCGGCAGCATACAATGAGCAGTTCTTC. Protein product: CASSYSAAYNEQFF.

The chain combines TRBV5-1 with TRBJ1-1; D might be TRBD1 (5 bases). Germline CDR1 reads SGHRS; CDR2 reads YFSETQ. This CDR3 is built from 11 residues. V was cut by 4 bases and J by 7 bases, with 8 bases left in between. The CDR3 protein is CASSDSIEAFF. CDR3 nucleotide sequence: TGCGCCAGCAGCGACAGCATTGAAGCTTTCTTT.

This clonotype was seen many times. The CDR3 region is CASREGTSSGYTF. CDR3 bases: TGTGCCAGCAGGGAGGGGACCTCTTCCGGCTACACCTTC. The gene calls are TRBV5-8 and TRBJ1-2; possible D gene TRBD1, 5 bases. The CDR3 sequence is 13 residues long. The V gene's germline CDR1 is SGHTS and CDR2 YDEGEE. Trimming removed 5 bases at V and 8 bases at J, with 16 bases between.

This clonotype has ten or more counts. This chain uses TRBV9 with TRBJ2-1; a possible D gene is TRBD1 (7 bases). Germline loops: CDR1 SGDLS, CDR2 YYNGEE. The CDR3 is made up of 15 amino acids. The V gene lost 6 bases and the J gene lost 9 bases, with 22 bases spanning the gap. CDR3 coding DNA: TGTGCCAGCAAGGGGGGTGAGGGGGCTCATGGTGAGCAGTTCTTC. Translated: CASKGGEGAHGEQFF.

Many counts were recorded for this clonotype. The chain combines TRBV28 with TRBJ1-5; no firm D call. Germline CDR1 MDHEN, CDR2 SYDVKM. This CDR3 is 12 amino acids long. The V end lost 7 bases, the J end lost 5 bases, and 9 bases lay between the germline ends. The CDR3 here is CASTIRHQPQHF. DNA for the CDR3: TGTGCCAGCACTATACGCCATCAGCCCCAGCATTTT.

This clonotype was counted ten times or more. The rearrangement joins TRBV5-1 to TRBJ1-4; TRBD1 matches 7 bases. Germline V CDR1 and CDR2: SGHRS, YFSETQ. After removal of 5 bases from V and 0 bases from J, the junction contained 4 bases not matched to a gene. The CDR3 is 15 residues long. The chain's CDR3 is CASSTGQPTNEKLFF. The CDR3 DNA sequence: TGCGCCAGCAGTACGGGACAGCCAACTAATGAAAAACTGTTTTTT.

Many counts were recorded for this clonotype. V is TRBV9 and J is TRBJ2-3, with 7 bases aligning to TRBD2. From germline, CDR1 is SGDLS and CDR2 YYNGEE. CDR3 size: 18 residues. V lost 6 bases to trimming and J lost 0 bases; unmatched junction nucleotides: 16. For the CDR3, the DNA is TGTGCCAGCAACAACCAAGCGGGAAGGGGTCCTAGCACAGATACGCAGTATTTT. Its protein product is CASNNQAGRGPSTDTQYF.

This clonotype was detected ten times or more. V is TRBV5-1 and J is TRBJ1-6; maybe TRBD1 (6 bases). The CDR3 length is 15 residues. The V gene lost 8 bases and the J gene lost 7 bases, with 19 bases spanning the gap. Germline CDR1 SGHRS, CDR2 YFSETQ. Written as DNA, the CDR3 is TGCGCCAGTAGGCCCCAGGACAGCGTAAATTCACCCCTCCACTTT. This codes for CASRPQDSVNSPLHF.

This clonotype was seen repeatedly, ten times or more. The rearrangement joins TRBV6-5 to TRBJ2-3; 8 bases are a match to TRBD2. With V trimmed by 3 bases and J by 2 bases, 7 bases remained unmatched. Per the germline V gene, CDR1 is MNHEY and CDR2 is SVGAGI. The CDR3 runs to 16 residues. The CDR3 bases are TGTGCCAGCAGTTATAAAGCGGGGGAGGTCACAGATACGCAGTATTTT. Translated: CASSYKAGEVTDTQYF.

There are many counts of this clonotype. The chain is built from TRBV7-8 and TRBJ2-5; D is possibly TRBD1 or TRBD2 (5 bases each). Germline V lookup: CDR1 SGHVS, CDR2 FQNEAQ. V shed 5 bases and J shed 2 bases, with 12 bases lying between them. The CDR3 runs to 14 residues. CDR3 sequence: CASSVGRGQETQYF. CDR3 sequence (DNA): TGTGCCAGCAGCGTGGGACGGGGACAAGAGACCCAGTACTTC.

This clonotype was counted many times. The genes are TRBV12-3 or TRBV12-4 and TRBJ1-5, with no clear D. The length of the CDR3 is 13 residues. Trimming removed 3 bases at V and 7 bases at J, with 10 bases between. CDR3 sequence (DNA): TGTGCCAGCAGTTTTTCCGCAGACCAGCCCCAGCATTTT. This encodes CASSFSADQPQHF.

The sample holds many counts of this clonotype. The chain is built from TRBV7-2 and TRBJ1-1, with D hard to call. The V end was cut by 1 base, the J end by 11 bases, with 14 bases between. CDR1 is SGHTA, CDR2 FQGNSA, per germline. This CDR3 is 13 amino acids long. CDR3 protein: CASSLDHYIGAFF. DNA for the CDR3: TGTGCCAGCAGCTTAGATCATTACATTGGGGCTTTCTTT.

V and J are TRBV6-2 or TRBV6-3 and TRBJ1-1; D remains ambiguous. The CDR3 is 13 amino acids. The germline V gene encodes CDR1 MNHEY and CDR2 SVGEGT. The V and J ends lost 7 bases and 4 bases respectively, with 13 bases between them. CDR3 residues: CASIDMTSTEAFF. The CDR3 coding sequence is TGTGCCAGCATTGACATGACATCCACTGAAGCTTTCTTT.

The chain joins TRBV7-2 to TRBJ2-2; D unresolved. This CDR3 spans 13 amino acids. Deletions cut 6 bases from V and 0 bases from J, with 5 bases between. The germline CDR1 and CDR2 sequences are SGHTA and FQGNSA. The CDR3 bases are TGTGCCAGCAGTCAGACGAACACCGGGGAGCTGTTTTTT. The encoded protein is CASSQTNTGELFF.